Shown below are 26 T cell receptor beta chains from a single sample sequenced in a study of blood T cell repertoires in COVID-19. The repertoire was sequenced with immunoSEQ multiplex PCR; TCRdb's copy has only in-frame clones and lacks some. This sample carries 150,000 to 200,000 clones, 88% of them seen once, and the ten largest clones take less than 8.5%. Specimen: PBMCs or T cells enriched from blood (not recorded which). Receptors originate from a woman aged 45-65 years who had recovered from COVID-19.

The CDR3 region is CASSQGQGANSPLHF. In DNA form, the CDR3 reads TGTGCCAGCAGCCAAGGACAGGGGGCCAATTCACCCCTCCACTTT. The rearrangement uses TRBV3-1 (or the pseudogene TRBV3-2) and TRBJ1-6, with 10 nucleotides matching TRBD1. The CDR3 totals 15 residues. From germline, CDR1 is LGHDT and CDR2 YNNKEL (reference sequence). The V and J ends lost 1 base and 7 bases, in that order; junction bases with no gene match: 1.

This clone was seen more than once but under ten times. The rearrangement joins TRBV9 to TRBJ2-3, with TRBD2 matching over 11 bases. CDR3 length equals 17 residues. The ends lost 0 bases at V and 1 base at J; junction bases unmatched: 4. CDR1 is SGDLS, CDR2 YYNGEE, per germline. The CDR3 region has the DNA TGTGCCAGCAGCGTAGTAGGTAGCGGGGGGGGCACAGATACGCAGTATTTT. It translates to CASSVVGSGGGTDTQYF. The full variable domain, completed using reference TRBV9 and TRBJ2-3, is DSGVTQTPKHLITATGQRVTLRCSPRSGDLSVYWYQQSLDQGLQFLIQYYNGEERAKGNILERFSAQQFPDLHSELNLSSLELGDSALYFCASSVVGSGGGTDTQYFGPGTRLTVL.

The rearrangement uses TRBV19 and TRBJ2-7, with TRBD1 matching over 9 bases. The germline CDR1 and CDR2 sequences are LNHDA and SQIVND (reference sequence). Trimming cost V 5 bases and J 5 bases; bases outside gene matches: 13. The CDR3 is 16 residues long. CDR3 DNA: TGTGCCAGTAGTTCCCACCGGGACAGGGTATCCCACGAGCAGTACTTC. Translation gives CASSSHRDRVSHEQYF.

The chain recombines TRBV6-2 or TRBV6-3 with TRBJ2-7; weak D call: TRBD2 (7 bases). The germline V gene has CDR1 MNHEY and CDR2 SVGEGT. There are 14 residues in the CDR3. Trimming cost V 5 bases and J 0 bases, with 11 bases left between them. The CDR3 protein is CASSRGGASYEQYF. The CDR3 coding sequence is TGTGCCAGCAGTAGGGGGGGGGCCTCCTACGAGCAGTACTTC.

This rearrangement joins TRBV19 to TRBJ1-1; TRBD1 agrees at 7 bases. The V segment lost 7 bases and the J segment 4 bases; nucleotides outside the gene matches: 6. Germline values: CDR1 LNHDA, CDR2 SQIVND (reference sequence). The CDR3 has 13 amino acids. This CDR3 is CASTYNRGTEAFF. In DNA, the CDR3 is TGTGCCAGTACTTATAACAGGGGCACTGAAGCTTTCTTT.

The chain couples TRBV19 to TRBJ2-1; 11 positions agree with TRBD2. Per germline, CDR1 LNHDA and CDR2 SQIVND (reference sequence). With V trimmed by 5 bases and J by 1 base, 25 bases remained unmatched. The CDR3 consists of 23 residues. The CDR3 here is CASSFVLAGGPGALSRSYNEQFF. The CDR3 nucleotides are TGTGCCAGTAGTTTCGTTCTAGCGGGGGGCCCTGGCGCTTTGTCGAGGTCCTACAATGAGCAGTTCTTC.

The V call is TRBV6-1, the J call TRBJ2-7, with D perhaps TRBD1 (5 bases). The germline V gene has CDR1 MNHNS and CDR2 SASEGT. Deletions cut 9 bases from V and 4 bases from J, with 13 bases between. The CDR3 loop spans 12 amino acids. CDR3 loop: CASTPGAYEQYF. Written as DNA, the CDR3 is TGTGCCAGTACTCCTGGGGCTTACGAGCAGTACTTC.

The CDR3 loop reads CASSYTGTQNTGELFF. The DNA for the CDR3 is TGTGCCAGCAGCTACACCGGGACACAAAACACCGGGGAGCTGTTTTTT. The chain uses TRBV6-5 and TRBJ2-2, with TRBD1 as a possible D gene (6 bases). Trimming pared 6 bases from V and 2 bases from J, leaving 16 bases between. The CDR3 loop spans 16 amino acids. CDR1 and CDR2 (germline): MNHEY, SVGAGI.

The rearrangement uses TRBV19 and TRBJ1-1; 9 positions match TRBD1. This CDR3 comprises 14 residues. V gave up 2 bases and J gave up 5 bases; unmatched junction bases: 3. The germline V gene encodes CDR1 LNHDA and CDR2 SQIVND (reference sequence). CDR3 DNA: TGTGCCAGTAGTATAACAGGGGGCTATACTGAAGCTTTCTTT. Its translation: CASSITGGYTEAFF.

V gene TRBV19 combines with J gene TRBJ1-2, with TRBD1 identical over 7 bases. With V trimmed by 6 bases and J by 4 bases, 17 bases remained unmatched. This CDR3 region has 17 residues. CDR1 is LNHDA and CDR2 is SQIVND in the germline V gene (reference sequence). The chain's CDR3 is CASRLLDRAEGIYGYTF. The CDR3 DNA reads TGTGCCAGTAGGTTACTCGACAGGGCCGAGGGTATCTATGGCTACACCTTC.

The gene calls are TRBV5-1 and TRBJ1-5, with 12 bases lining up with TRBD1. The germline gives CDR1 SGHRS, CDR2 YFSETQ. J was trimmed by 2 bases and V by 3 bases; bases with no gene match: 6. CDR3 length: 17 residues. The CDR3 region is CASSSGTGGFGNQPQHF. The CDR3 DNA reads TGCGCCAGCAGCTCAGGGACAGGGGGCTTTGGCAATCAGCCCCAGCATTTT.

The rearrangement uses TRBV29-1 and TRBJ2-1; no definite D call. V was clipped by 5 bases and J by 0 bases, with 8 bases between them. The germline V gene encodes CDR1 SQVTM and CDR2 ANQGSEA. There are 13 residues in the CDR3. This chain's CDR3 is CSVSLSSYNEQFF. CDR3 coding DNA: TGCAGCGTTTCTCTCAGCTCCTACAATGAGCAGTTCTTC.

The rearrangement links TRBV7-3 to TRBJ1-1, with TRBD1 identical over 7 bases. Germline V gene sequence: CDR1 SGHTA, CDR2 FQGTGA. The CDR3 is 16 residues long. The V segment lost 6 bases and the J segment 0 bases; nucleotides outside the gene matches: 10. CDR3 DNA: TGTGCCAGCAGTTGGGGGACAGTCGGCATGAACACTGAAGCTTTCTTT. It codes for CASSWGTVGMNTEAFF.

The chain has TRBV19 and TRBJ1-2; unclear D gene. Germline CDR1 reads LNHDA; CDR2 reads SQIVND (reference sequence). The length of the CDR3 is 15 residues. V lost 4 bases and J 4 bases, leaving 16 bases between the germline ends. The CDR3 coding sequence is TGTGCCAGTAGTAACCCCTCAACAGCCTTCTATGGCTACACCTTC. It specifies CASSNPSTAFYGYTF.

The rearrangement uses TRBV9 and TRBJ1-2; tentatively, D is TRBD1 (5 bases). This CDR3 is 16 amino acids long. V was clipped by 0 bases and J by 8 bases, with 20 bases between them. The germline V gene encodes CDR1 SGDLS and CDR2 YYNGEE. CDR3 sequence: CASSVAWGLGKSGYTF. DNA of the CDR3: TGTGCCAGCAGCGTAGCTTGGGGACTCGGGAAGTCGGGCTACACCTTC. The full variable domain, with the rest looked up from reference TRBV9 and TRBJ1-2, is DSGVTQTPKHLITATGQRVTLRCSPRSGDLSVYWYQQSLDQGLQFLIQYYNGEERAKGNILERFSAQQFPDLHSELNLSSLELGDSALYFCASSVAWGLGKSGYTFGSGTRLTVV.

The rearrangement links TRBV2 to TRBJ2-7; D gene unclear. The V end lost 7 bases, the J end lost 1 base, and 8 bases lay between the germline ends. The CDR3 length is 12 residues. CDR1 and CDR2 from the germline V gene are SNHLY and FYNNEI. The CDR3 coding sequence is TGTGCCAGCAATTCCCCTTCCTACGAGCAGTACTTC. Its translation: CASNSPSYEQYF.

The CDR3 bases are TGTGCCAGCAGTCCACTGTCGGGCAGGGGGAAGCGGGGGAATCAGCCCCAGCATTTT. This gives the protein CASSPLSGRGKRGNQPQHF. The rearrangement joins TRBV7-8 to TRBJ1-5; 7 nucleotides match TRBD1. Germline CDR1 reads SGHVS; CDR2 reads FQNEAQ. The CDR3 covers 19 residues. V dropped 6 bases and J dropped 4; count of bases not matched to a gene: 21.

This chain joins TRBV15 and TRBJ2-2; D unresolved. Between the trimmed V and J ends, which lost 0 bases and 6 bases, there was a span of 5 bases. The CDR3 extends over 13 amino acids. Germline CDR1 and CDR2: LNHNV and YYDKDF (reference sequence). CDR3 sequence: CATSRDTAGELFF. The CDR3 nucleotides are TGTGCCACCAGCAGAGATACAGCCGGGGAGCTGTTTTTT.

The chain has TRBV27 and TRBJ1-1, with 8 positions matching TRBD1. J was trimmed by 4 bases and V by 5 bases; bases with no gene match: 6. Germline V gene data show CDR1 as MNHEY and CDR2 as SMNVEV (reference sequence). The length of the CDR3 is 14 residues. The chain's CDR3 is CASSQRQGSTEAFF. DNA for the CDR3: TGTGCCAGCAGTCAGCGACAGGGGTCCACTGAAGCTTTCTTT.

This chain connects TRBV9 to TRBJ1-1; D gene ambiguous. Trimming cost V 4 bases and J 1 base, with 8 bases left between them. The CDR3 totals 13 residues. The germline CDR1 and CDR2 sequences are SGDLS and YYNGEE. The CDR3 loop is CASSISGNTEAFF. The CDR3 region has the DNA TGTGCCAGCAGCATTTCGGGGAACACTGAAGCTTTCTTT.

The chain joins TRBV19 to TRBJ1-1; D remains unclear. CDR3 length equals 12 residues. Germline values: CDR1 LNHDA, CDR2 SQIVND (reference sequence). V gave up 6 bases and J gave up 5 bases, with 10 bases separating them. The CDR3 sequence is CASRVGRTEAFF. CDR3 sequence (DNA): TGTGCCAGTAGAGTGGGGAGGACTGAAGCTTTCTTT.

Only one count was recorded for this clone. The rearrangement uses TRBV5-4 and TRBJ2-3; 15 bases line up with TRBD2. Germline lookup yields CDR1 SGHNT and CDR2 YYREEE (reference sequence). This CDR3 has 19 amino acids. The junction had 9 bases not matched to a gene; V was cut back by 4 bases and J by 0 bases. The CDR3: CASSPTRTSGGASTDTQYF. The CDR3 DNA reads as TGTGCCAGCAGCCCGACGAGGACTAGCGGGGGGGCGAGCACAGATACGCAGTATTTT.

The chain uses TRBV7-2 and TRBJ2-5; 9 bases agree with TRBD2. The CDR3 loop spans 17 amino acids. Germline values: CDR1 SGHTA, CDR2 FQGNSA. J gave up 4 bases and V 1 base, and 10 bases lay outside the gene matches. In nucleotides, the CDR3 is TGTGCCAGCAGCTTAGGCTCCTGGCGGGGGGGAGCAGAGACCCAGTACTTC. It specifies CASSLGSWRGGAETQYF.

This sequence joins TRBV9 and TRBJ2-5; D is unresolved. This CDR3 is 12 amino acids long. Trimming took off 3 bases at V and 7 bases at J, with 10 bases between the two ends. Germline CDR1 SGDLS, CDR2 YYNGEE. The CDR3 DNA reads as TGTGCCAGCAGCGCCACCGCAGGGACCCAGTACTTC. Its translation: CASSATAGTQYF. Based on the CDR3 plus reference TRBV9 and TRBJ2-5, the full variable domain is DSGVTQTPKHLITATGQRVTLRCSPRSGDLSVYWYQQSLDQGLQFLIQYYNGEERAKGNILERFSAQQFPDLHSELNLSSLELGDSALYFCASSATAGTQYFGPGTRLLVL.

The V call is TRBV16, the J call TRBJ2-2, with D unresolved. V was shortened by 4 bases and J by 8 bases, with 8 bases between the two germline ends. Germline V gives CDR1 KGHSY, CDR2 FQNENV. CDR3 size: 12 residues. The CDR3 DNA reads as TGTGCCAGCAGCCTTCCACTGGGGGAGCTGTTTTTT. This gives the protein CASSLPLGELFF.

This clone has more than one count but fewer than ten. J is TRBJ1-1 and V is TRBV6-5; D is perhaps TRBD1 (5 bases). Germline values: CDR1 MNHEY, CDR2 SVGAGI. V lost 6 bases to trimming and J lost 1 base, with 15 bases between them. The CDR3 runs to 15 residues. For the CDR3, the DNA is TGTGCCAGCAGCCTTGGATCGGGGGGGAACACTGAAGCTTTCTTT. Translation gives CASSLGSGGNTEAFF.